The entry below gives a single T cell receptor beta chain sequence along with its context. It has no known antigen specificity. Base qualities are missing; no much larger clone stands one base away. This sample is part of a study of shared clonotypes between healthy human individuals (dated by TCRdb to about 2020). Study-wide context: The cohort included a few men and a couple of women between 18 and 49 years of age. For each donor, three plates each were used for CD4 naive and CD4 memory, two plates were used for CD8 naive, and one plate was used for CD8 memory. The study deeply sequenced blood TCR repertoires of five healthy adults to estimate repertoire size and the extent of clonotype sharing between individuals. To increase sequencing depth and limit assay-specific biases, different laboratories used diverse techniques to prepare libraries and sequence TCR repertoires. Leukapheresis yielded between about 0.85 and 10 billion PBMCs per donor.

The donors were healthy, HIV-negative adults who had no recently reported acute infections or vaccinations. Every donor was a Caucasian adult residing in Nashville, Tennessee, USA. CD4+ T cells were enriched by magnetic negative selection; naive cells were then positively selected on CD45RA, and the negative fraction formed the memory subset. Blood was obtained by leukapheresis, after which PBMCs were separated by Ficoll-Histopaque density gradient centrifugation and cryopreserved in liquid nitrogen vapor phase. Purity and quantity of every magnetically sorted T cell population were checked by analytical flow cytometry. Genomic DNA was isolated from every sorted fraction and measured by UV absorbance on a Nanodrop 2000c. What the work shows at the level of the full study, not this receptor alone: Incomplete sequencing was indicated by rarefaction of sorted-subset datasets, despite the large sequencing depth. Sampling was restricted to blood, and TCR repertoires in tissue are likely to differ from TCR repertoires in blood. When a handful of donors were compared, the shared fraction of clonotypes was about 5.2% for naive CD4, over 3% for naive CD8, more than 2% for memory CD4, and 0.4% for memory CD8. Higher generation probabilities were observed for clonotypes shared by all four sorted-subset donors than for non-shared clonotypes. Larger estimated clonotype richness was generally found for naive subsets than for memory subsets. Based on pairwise subsampling, the degree of clonotype sharing among donors was expected to be affected by sequencing depth. Because the study included only a small number of donors, the genetic and exposure-history diversity represented was limited.

The germline ends are 12 bases apart after V is trimmed by 3 bases and J by 4 bases. The CDR3 runs 14 residues from the cysteine to the phenylalanine. Only CDR3 DNA remains: 42 bases, in frame from the first base. Sequences MGHRA (CDR1) and YSYEKL (CDR2) are obtained from the germline V gene. Using the deep immunoSEQ assay, TCR CDR3 regions were amplified from genomic DNA by multiplex PCR. Genomic DNA extracted from each cell subset was distributed evenly over all wells of several immunoSEQ 96-well plates, and each plate served as one replicate. For sorted subsets, each replicate PCR was loaded with about 0.2 ug genomic DNA, equivalent to some 31,000 T cell genomes. Purified libraries were measured with a Qubit 3.0 fluorometer, size-checked on a Bioanalyzer 2100, and measured again with the KAPA Library Quantification kit. Every immunoSEQ 96-well plate was sequenced on a separate single-read 150-cycle Illumina NextSeq 550 flow cell. In the source study's methods: Because the immunoSEQ output held only junctional sequences and lacked quality scores, the filtering could not match the filtering applied to full-length reads. Sequences were annotated with PyIR, a Python wrapper for IgBLAST v1.9, using IMGT germline references to assign V/J genes and CDR3. Reads were removed for weak V/J assignments (E-value above 1e-6), missing CDR3, stop codons, out-of-frame junctions, or ambiguous translated residues. V3J clonotypes were defined as sequences sharing an identical inferred V gene, J gene, and CDR3 amino acid sequence. To compute the percentage overlap between repertoires, the number of shared unique clonotypes was divided by the size of the smaller repertoire. Three approaches were used to assess repertoire richness: RTK rarefaction, the Chao1 estimator, and Recon v2.1 estimates of unobserved clonotypes. For all TCRbeta clonotypes obtained by the gDNA method from several donors, generation probabilities were computed with OLGA. TCRdb retrieved this table from immuneACCESS and kept in-frame rearrangements only. Not all clones are present; in checked studies, unresolved V genes account for under half, and no reason is known for the remainder. V and J calls and clone size follow that table, whereas D and trimming were derived from the DNA. The sample profile shows under 1,100,000 clones; more than 75% of them were found once. Around 0.61% of the sample is held by the ten biggest clonotypes.

The sample taken for sequencing was memory CD4+ T cells from PBMCs. The cell subset or site label corresponds to: CD45RA-negative fraction. This sequence uses TRBV4-1 and TRBJ1-1; a confident D gene designation cannot be given. The receptor was isolated from a man between 18 and 35 years old in good health. Some clones in this sample may be carry-over from other donors' samples. The CDR3 reads CASSHPGSVTEAFF. The nucleotides are TGCGCCAGCAGCCACCCCGGGAGTGTCACTGAAGCTTTCTTT.